This T cell receptor (beta chain) was found in a study of cytomegalovirus exposure and HLA in healthy donors. Study conclusions and caveats: Most TCRs appeared rarely, but some public TCRs recurred in many donors. An Asian-associated ancestry cluster reportedly showed fewer N-insertions than the roughly 670-donor mean in a later analysis. The study flagged approximately 180 TCR beta chains as cytomegalovirus-associated.

Germline lookup yields CDR1 SGHKS and CDR2 YYEKEE (reference sequence). V lost 4 bases to trimming and J lost 6 bases, with 10 bases between them. This CDR3 comprises 12 residues. The PCR used 60 Vbeta and 13 Jbeta primers. Authors' processing steps: A follow-up analysis tallied tens of millions of unique TCR beta chains, about 10 million shared. Sequenced by immunoSEQ multiplex PCR; TCRdb stores in-frame clones only, minus some. The D gene and trimming were derived from the DNA, and the V and J assignments and clone size from that table. The sample contains some 80,000 clones, 78% of which appear only once. As for this clone: Its cognate antigen is unknown.

The TCR originated in a man aged 18 to 29 in good health and CMV-seropositive. The chain uses TRBV5-5 and TRBJ1-1; TRBD1 is a possible D gene (5 bases). The specimen sequenced was PBMCs. CDR3 in amino acids: CASSQGTAEAFF. The CDR3 DNA sequence: TGTGCCAGCAGCCAGGGTACGGCTGAAGCTTTCTTT.